Listed below are T cell receptor beta chains from one sample, sequenced in a study of T cells after yellow fever vaccination. TCRdb itself ran the 5' RACE reads through MiXCR, one entry per CDR3 protein. The table shows about 160,000 distinct CDR3 sequences, with less than 9% occurring only once. This material consisted of CD4+ T cells sorted from PBMCs, taken 5 to 6 days after the first yellow fever vaccination. The origin of the receptors is a man between 18 and 35 years old who received the YFV17D yellow fever vaccine. The conserved cysteine and the conserved F or W are not part of the CDR3 here. Fields, in order: clone size, J gene, V gene, CDR3 protein. Expanded clones are given a class, and other clones once, few, many or no size at all.

clone size: .; J gene: TRBJ2-6; V gene: TRBV6-2/TRBV6-3; CDR3 protein: ASSYSIGANVLT
clone size: many; J gene: TRBJ1-3; V gene: TRBV27; CDR3 protein: ASSRDRGEGNTIY
clone size: few; J gene: TRBJ2-3; V gene: TRBV20-1; CDR3 protein: CARGGTSRGTDTQY
clone size: many; J gene: TRBJ1-1; V gene: TRBV5-1; CDR3 protein: ASSLAGTAGEAF
clone size: many; J gene: TRBJ2-2; V gene: TRBV5-1; CDR3 protein: ASSLGGLTNTGELF
clone size: .; J gene: TRBJ1-3; V gene: TRBV29-1; CDR3 protein: SVTGPGGLNTIY
clone size: .; J gene: TRBJ2-7; V gene: TRBV5-4; CDR3 protein: ASSRYPGPYEQY
clone size: many; J gene: TRBJ2-5; V gene: TRBV20-1; CDR3 protein: SADGTSGGQETQY
clone size: many; J gene: TRBJ1-5; V gene: TRBV7-2; CDR3 protein: ASSLGADQPQH
clone size: many; J gene: TRBJ2-1; V gene: TRBV5-1; CDR3 protein: ASSPTSSSYNEQF
clone size: many; J gene: TRBJ2-7; V gene: TRBV18; CDR3 protein: ASSPPRGTGQYEQY
clone size: many; J gene: TRBJ2-5; V gene: TRBV7-3; CDR3 protein: ASSLTGLTETQY
clone size: .; J gene: TRBJ1-1; V gene: TRBV18; CDR3 protein: ASSQTQGGNTEAF
clone size: .; J gene: TRBJ2-1; V gene: TRBV5-5; CDR3 protein: ASSASGSGGTSYNEQF
clone size: .; J gene: TRBJ2-6; V gene: TRBV5-5; CDR3 protein: ASGQGLMSGANVLT
clone size: many; J gene: TRBJ2-3; V gene: TRBV5-1; CDR3 protein: ASSLGSATDTQY
clone size: many; J gene: TRBJ1-1; V gene: TRBV6-1; CDR3 protein: ASSDPMAGGWTEAF
clone size: many; J gene: TRBJ1-2; V gene: TRBV10-3; CDR3 protein: AISEWGNYGYT
clone size: many; J gene: TRBJ2-3; V gene: TRBV5-6; CDR3 protein: ASKRTGATDTQY
clone size: medium-sized; J gene: TRBJ1-5; V gene: TRBV6-4; CDR3 protein: ASSPSGAGGQPQH
clone size: many; J gene: TRBJ2-1; V gene: TRBV20-1; CDR3 protein: SAPTSGGYNEQF
clone size: few; J gene: TRBJ2-5; V gene: TRBV5-1; CDR3 protein: ASSQRGFGGEETQY
clone size: many; J gene: TRBJ1-5; V gene: TRBV20-1; CDR3 protein: SARDGSGARNQPQH
clone size: many; J gene: TRBJ2-5; V gene: TRBV7-2; CDR3 protein: ASSLQAVQETQY
clone size: many; J gene: TRBJ2-1; V gene: TRBV6-5; CDR3 protein: ASSYEGGRNEQF
clone size: many; J gene: TRBJ2-3; V gene: TRBV12-3/TRBV12-4; CDR3 protein: ASSLTVDTQY
clone size: many; J gene: TRBJ2-2; V gene: TRBV7-2; CDR3 protein: ASSLVSGYTGELF
clone size: many; J gene: TRBJ1-6; V gene: TRBV5-1; CDR3 protein: ASSGDTFNSPLH
clone size: few; J gene: TRBJ2-1; V gene: TRBV24-1; CDR3 protein: ATSDPGAGNEQF
clone size: many; J gene: TRBJ2-5; V gene: TRBV5-1; CDR3 protein: ASSTGRQGTQY
clone size: .; J gene: TRBJ2-3; V gene: TRBV20-1; CDR3 protein: SARDPARGSYAQY
clone size: many; J gene: TRBJ1-6; V gene: TRBV18; CDR3 protein: ASSPLGQENSPLH
clone size: .; J gene: TRBJ1-2; V gene: TRBV9; CDR3 protein: ASSTRALRGGYT
clone size: many; J gene: TRBJ2-5; V gene: TRBV5-6; CDR3 protein: ASSLAQGQETQY
clone size: many; J gene: TRBJ2-1; V gene: TRBV7-2; CDR3 protein: ASTLPSSSYNEQF
clone size: many; J gene: TRBJ2-3; V gene: TRBV4-1; CDR3 protein: ASSPIAGAFTDTQY
clone size: many; J gene: TRBJ2-5; V gene: TRBV5-1; CDR3 protein: ASSLGMGRGQETQY
clone size: many; J gene: TRBJ2-4; V gene: TRBV27; CDR3 protein: ASIRWLAKNIQY